This T cell receptor (beta chain) comes out of a study of beta chain features in type 1 diabetes. Reverse transcription of all isolated RNA meant that expressed TCRB transcripts were sequenced. TCRdb's copy holds only in-frame clones and misses some; the assay was immunoSEQ multiplex PCR. The sample shows around 250,000 clones, about 26% of them seen only once. Specimen: central memory CD4+ T cells from blood. The receptor comes from a man aged 25-45 years in good health.

The chain's CDR3 is CASSLGLTSGPYF. The CDR3 bases are TGTGCCAGCAGCTTAGGCCTGACTAGCGGACCGTACTTC. This chain links TRBV7-2 with TRBJ2-5, with TRBD2 matching over 9 bases. Germline CDR1 and CDR2: SGHTA and FQGNSA. The ends lost 1 base at V and 13 bases at J; junction bases unmatched: 7. The CDR3 has 13 amino acids.